The 10 T cell receptor beta chains presented below share a single source sample, sequenced in a study of T cells after somatic rescue of genetic block. The assay was immunoSEQ multiplex PCR, and TCRdb's table has in-frame clones only and misses some. Of about 16,000 clones in the sample, approximately 72% were seen once. Sequencing used peripheral blood mononuclear cells (PBMCs). All receptors come from a boy aged 5-17 years.

V is TRBV10-1 and J is TRBJ2-3, with TRBD2 matching over 16 bases. The CDR3 length is 15 residues. CDR1 and CDR2 from the germline V gene are WNHNN and SYGVQD (reference sequence). Trimming cost V 3 bases and J 9 bases; bases outside gene matches: 3. The CDR3 protein is CASSEGTSGRATQYF. Here the CDR3 DNA reads TGCGCCAGCAGTGAAGGGACTAGCGGGAGGGCCACGCAGTATTTT.

The rearrangement joins TRBV7-6 to TRBJ2-5; D is ambiguous. V was shortened by 4 bases and J by 2 bases, with 11 bases between the two germline ends. The CDR3 contains 14 residues. The V gene's germline CDR1 is SGHVS and CDR2 FNYEAQ. The CDR3 DNA sequence: TGTGCCAGCAGCTACCCTGGCCCTCAAGAGACCCAGTACTTC. It codes for CASSYPGPQETQYF.

This clone was seen once. The chain uses TRBV2 and TRBJ2-4, with 7 bases aligning to TRBD1. Trimming took 4 bases from V and 8 from J; bases not matched to a gene: 5. Germline V gene lookup returns CDR1 SNHLY and CDR2 FYNNEI. The CDR3 has 13 residues. CDR3 protein: CASSGTGNYIQYF. The CDR3 DNA reads as TGTGCCAGCAGTGGGACAGGTAACTACATTCAGTACTTC.

In DNA, the CDR3 is TGCGCCAGCAGCTTGGCCTTAAGACTAGCGAACACCGGGGAGCTGTTTTTT. Encoded protein: CASSLALRLANTGELFF. V is TRBV5-1 and J is TRBJ2-2, with D possibly TRBD2 on 6 matching bases. The V end lost 0 bases, the J end lost 0 bases, and 12 bases lay between the germline ends. The CDR3 covers 17 residues. Germline values: CDR1 SGHRS, CDR2 YFSETQ.

V is TRBV7-7 and J is TRBJ2-1, with TRBD2 matching over 11 bases. V lost 3 bases, J lost 8 bases, and 3 bases stayed unmatched. CDR1 and CDR2 (germline): SSHAT, FNYEAQ (reference sequence). This CDR3 is built from 14 residues. DNA of the CDR3: TGTGCCAGCAGCTTCACTAGCGGGGGCGATGAGCAGTTCTTC. Translation gives CASSFTSGGDEQFF.

In nucleotides, the CDR3 is TGTGCCAGCAGCCGGACTAGCGGGAGGGCATGGCCCTACGAGCAGTACTTC. It translates to CASSRTSGRAWPYEQYF. V and J are TRBV7-2 and TRBJ2-7, with TRBD2 matching 15 bases. CDR1 and CDR2 from the germline V gene are SGHTA and FQGNSA. V dropped 5 bases and J dropped 2; count of bases not matched to a gene: 7. This CDR3 region has 17 residues.

The rearrangement links TRBV19 to TRBJ2-1; D possibly corresponds to TRBD2 (6 bases). The ends were cut back, 4 bases at V and 9 bases at J, with 10 bases in the middle. Germline V lookup: CDR1 LNHDA, CDR2 SQIVND (reference sequence). The CDR3 is 12 amino acids. The CDR3 protein is CASSRSGFEQFF. CDR3 bases: TGTGCCAGTAGTAGAAGCGGGTTTGAGCAGTTCTTC.

J is TRBJ2-6 and V is TRBV28; TRBD2 is a possible D gene (5 bases). The V end lost 6 bases, the J end lost 0 bases, and 12 bases lay between the germline ends. The germline V gene encodes CDR1 MDHEN and CDR2 SYDVKM. The CDR3 covers 16 residues. The DNA for the CDR3 is TGTGCCAGCAGGCCCCCCCGGGGCTCTGGGGCCAACGTCCTGACTTTC. Translation: CASRPPRGSGANVLTF.

This clone was counted ten times or more. The V call is TRBV7-9, the J call TRBJ1-5; 9 bases line up with TRBD1. CDR1 and CDR2 from the germline V gene are SEHNR and FQNEAQ (reference sequence). The length of the CDR3 is 15 residues. V shed 1 base and J 3 bases; nucleotides not matched to a gene: 1. Here the CDR3 reads CASSLGDRVNQPQHF. The CDR3 nucleotides are TGTGCCAGCAGCTTAGGGGACAGGGTCAATCAGCCCCAGCATTTT.

J is TRBJ2-3 and V is TRBV5-4, with D perhaps TRBD1 (6 bases). The CDR3 consists of 16 residues. The V end lost 0 bases, the J end lost 4 bases, and 15 bases lay between the germline ends. The germline CDR1 and CDR2 sequences are SGHNT and YYREEE (reference sequence). The CDR3, as DNA: TGTGCCAGCAGCTTGGGCGACAGGTTAAGTGCAGATACGCAGTATTTT. Residues: CASSLGDRLSADTQYF.